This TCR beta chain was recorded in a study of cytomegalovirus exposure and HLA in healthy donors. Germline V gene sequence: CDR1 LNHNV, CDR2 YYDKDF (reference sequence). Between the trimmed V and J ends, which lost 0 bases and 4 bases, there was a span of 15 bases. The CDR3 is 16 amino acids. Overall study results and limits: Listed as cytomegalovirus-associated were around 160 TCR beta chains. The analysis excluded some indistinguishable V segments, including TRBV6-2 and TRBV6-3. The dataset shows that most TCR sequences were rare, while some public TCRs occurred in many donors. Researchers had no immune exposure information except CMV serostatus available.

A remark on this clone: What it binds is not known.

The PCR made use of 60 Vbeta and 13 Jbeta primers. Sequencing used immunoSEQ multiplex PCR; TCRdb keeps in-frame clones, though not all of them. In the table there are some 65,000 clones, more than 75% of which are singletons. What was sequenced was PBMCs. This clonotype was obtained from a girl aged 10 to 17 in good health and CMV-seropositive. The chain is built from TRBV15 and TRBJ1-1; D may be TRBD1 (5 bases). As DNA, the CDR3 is TGTGCCACCAGCAGAGATGGGGGGAAGTGGGGCACTGAAGCTTTCTTT. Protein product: CATSRDGGKWGTEAFF.